This TCR beta chain was recorded in a study of blood T cell repertoires in COVID-19. This CDR3 has 14 residues. Germline-derived CDR1 and CDR2 are SGHVS and FNYEAQ. The V gene lost 0 bases and the J gene lost 1 base, with 5 bases spanning the gap. TCRdb's copy holds only in-frame clones and misses some; the assay was immunoSEQ multiplex PCR. This sample yields about 140,000 clones, of which 75% to 90% are seen a single time; 4% belongs to the top ten. This chain connects TRBV7-6 to TRBJ2-3, with D possibly matching TRBD1 (5 bases). The sample was peripheral blood. This TCR was sampled from a woman at least 80 years old with acute or convalescent COVID-19. CDR3 DNA: TGTGCCAGCAGCTTAGCGGGGCGCACAGATACGCAGTATTTT. Amino acids: CASSLAGRTDTQYF.